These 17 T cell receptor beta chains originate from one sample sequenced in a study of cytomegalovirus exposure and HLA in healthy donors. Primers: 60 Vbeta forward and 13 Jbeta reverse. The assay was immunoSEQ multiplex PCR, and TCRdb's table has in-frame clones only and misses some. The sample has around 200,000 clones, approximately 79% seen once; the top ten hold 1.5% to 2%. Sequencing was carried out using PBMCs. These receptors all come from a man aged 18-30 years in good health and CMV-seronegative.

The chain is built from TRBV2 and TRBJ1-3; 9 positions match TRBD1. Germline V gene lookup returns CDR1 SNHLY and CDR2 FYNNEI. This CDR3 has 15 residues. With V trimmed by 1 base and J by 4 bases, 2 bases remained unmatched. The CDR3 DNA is TGTGCCAGCAGTGAAGGGACAGGGGACGGAAACACCATATATTTT. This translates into CASSEGTGDGNTIYF.

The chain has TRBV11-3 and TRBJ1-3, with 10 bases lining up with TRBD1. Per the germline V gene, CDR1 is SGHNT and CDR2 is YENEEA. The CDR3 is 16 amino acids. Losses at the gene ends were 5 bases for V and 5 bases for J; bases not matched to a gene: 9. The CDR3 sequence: CASSNGDRGQRNTIYF. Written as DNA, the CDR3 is TGTGCCAGCAGCAACGGTGACAGGGGGCAAAGAAACACCATATATTTT.

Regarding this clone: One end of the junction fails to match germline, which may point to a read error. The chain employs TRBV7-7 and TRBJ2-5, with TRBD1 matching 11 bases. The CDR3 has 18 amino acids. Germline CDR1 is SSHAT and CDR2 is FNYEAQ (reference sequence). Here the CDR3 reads CASSLGVGQGAWQETQYF. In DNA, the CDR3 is TGTGCTAGCAGCTTAGGGGTTGGACAGGGGGCATGGCAAGAGACCCAGTACTTC.

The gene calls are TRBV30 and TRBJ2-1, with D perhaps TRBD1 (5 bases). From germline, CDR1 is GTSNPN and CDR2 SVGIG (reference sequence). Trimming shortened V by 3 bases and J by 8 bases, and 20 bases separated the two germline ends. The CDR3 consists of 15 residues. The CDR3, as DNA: TGTGCCTGGAGCTGGGGCGGACATCAGGAGTATGAGCAGTTCTTC. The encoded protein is CAWSWGGHQEYEQFF.

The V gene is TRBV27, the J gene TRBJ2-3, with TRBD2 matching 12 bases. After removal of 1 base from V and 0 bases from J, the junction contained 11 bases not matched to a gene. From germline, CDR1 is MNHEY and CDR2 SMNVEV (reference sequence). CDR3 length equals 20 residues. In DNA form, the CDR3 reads TGTGCCAGCAGTTTATTACCGGGACTAGCGGGTGGGCCTAGCACAGATACGCAGTATTTT. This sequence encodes CASSLLPGLAGGPSTDTQYF.

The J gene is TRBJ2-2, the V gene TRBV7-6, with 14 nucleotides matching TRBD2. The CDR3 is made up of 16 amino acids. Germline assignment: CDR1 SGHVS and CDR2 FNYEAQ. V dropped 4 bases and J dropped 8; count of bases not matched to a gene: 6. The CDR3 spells CASSYGTSGSSGELFF. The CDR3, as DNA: TGTGCCAGCAGCTATGGGACTAGCGGGAGCTCTGGGGAGCTGTTTTTT.

CDR3 sequence reads: CASSSTPGQGPYEQYF. The CDR3 DNA follows: TGTGCCAGCAGCTCTACTCCGGGACAGGGACCCTACGAGCAGTACTTC. V usage is TRBV11-3 and J usage is TRBJ2-7; TRBD1 aligns across 9 bases. This CDR3 spans 16 amino acids. Per the germline V gene, CDR1 is SGHNT and CDR2 is YENEEA. Trimming cost V 4 bases and J 2 bases; bases outside gene matches: 9.

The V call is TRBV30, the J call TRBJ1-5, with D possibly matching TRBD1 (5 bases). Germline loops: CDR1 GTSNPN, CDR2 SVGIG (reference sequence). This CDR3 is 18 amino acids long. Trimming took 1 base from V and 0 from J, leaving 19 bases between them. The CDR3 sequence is CAWSAARTRGYSNQPQHF. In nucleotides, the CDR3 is TGTGCCTGGAGTGCCGCCAGGACAAGGGGATATAGCAATCAGCCCCAGCATTTT.

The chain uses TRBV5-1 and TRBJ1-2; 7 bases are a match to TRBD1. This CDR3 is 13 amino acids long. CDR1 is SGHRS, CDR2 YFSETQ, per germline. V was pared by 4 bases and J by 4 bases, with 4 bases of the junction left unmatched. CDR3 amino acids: CASSKGQAYGYTF. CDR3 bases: TGCGCCAGCAGCAAAGGACAGGCCTATGGCTACACCTTC.

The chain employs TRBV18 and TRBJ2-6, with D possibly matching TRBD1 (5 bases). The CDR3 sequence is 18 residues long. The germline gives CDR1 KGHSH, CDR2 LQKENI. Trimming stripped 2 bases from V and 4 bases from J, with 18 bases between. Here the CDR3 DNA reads TGTGCCAGCTCACCAATTATCCAGGGCAACTTGGGGGCCAACGTCCTGACTTTC. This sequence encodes CASSPIIQGNLGANVLTF.

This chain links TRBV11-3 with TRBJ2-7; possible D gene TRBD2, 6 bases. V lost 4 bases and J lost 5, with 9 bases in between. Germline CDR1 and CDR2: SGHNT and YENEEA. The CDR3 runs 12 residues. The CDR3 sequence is CASSSGGNEQYF. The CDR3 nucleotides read TGTGCCAGCAGCTCCGGGGGAAACGAGCAGTACTTC.

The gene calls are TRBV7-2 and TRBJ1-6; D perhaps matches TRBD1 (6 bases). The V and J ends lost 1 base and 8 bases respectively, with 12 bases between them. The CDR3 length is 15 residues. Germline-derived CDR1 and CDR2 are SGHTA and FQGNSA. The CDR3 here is CASSLEAGVDSPLHF. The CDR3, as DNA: TGTGCCAGCAGCTTAGAGGCAGGGGTTGATTCACCCCTCCACTTT. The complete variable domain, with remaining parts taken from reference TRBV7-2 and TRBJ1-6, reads GAGVSQSPSNKVTEKGKDVELRCDPISGHTALYWYRQSLGQGLEFLIYFQGNSAPDKSGLPSDRFSAERTGGSVSTLTIQRTQQEDSAVYLCASSLEAGVDSPLHFGNGTRLTVT.

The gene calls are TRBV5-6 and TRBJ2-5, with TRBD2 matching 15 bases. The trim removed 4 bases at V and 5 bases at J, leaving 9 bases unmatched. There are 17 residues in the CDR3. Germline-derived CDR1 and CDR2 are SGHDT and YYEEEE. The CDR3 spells CASSLGLAGGPRETQYF. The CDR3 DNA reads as TGTGCCAGCAGCCTCGGACTAGCGGGGGGGCCCCGTGAGACCCAGTACTTC.

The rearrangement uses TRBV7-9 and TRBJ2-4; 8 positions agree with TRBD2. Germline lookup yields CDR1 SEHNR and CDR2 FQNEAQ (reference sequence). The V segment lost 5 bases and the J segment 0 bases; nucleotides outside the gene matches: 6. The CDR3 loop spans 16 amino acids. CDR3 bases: TGTGCCAGCAGCCCACCGGGGGGGGGAGCCAAAAACATTCAGTACTTC. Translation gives CASSPPGGGAKNIQYF.

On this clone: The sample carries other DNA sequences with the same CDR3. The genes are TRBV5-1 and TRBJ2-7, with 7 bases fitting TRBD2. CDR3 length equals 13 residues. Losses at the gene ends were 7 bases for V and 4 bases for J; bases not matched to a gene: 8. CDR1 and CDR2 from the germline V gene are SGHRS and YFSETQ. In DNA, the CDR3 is TGCGCCAGCGCAGCTAGCGGTGGATACGAGCAGTACTTC. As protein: CASAASGGYEQYF.

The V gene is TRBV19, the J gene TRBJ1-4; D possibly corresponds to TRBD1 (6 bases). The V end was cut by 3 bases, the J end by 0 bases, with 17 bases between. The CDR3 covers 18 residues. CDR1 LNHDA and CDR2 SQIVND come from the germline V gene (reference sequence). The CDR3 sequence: CASSIQRTALPTNEKLFF. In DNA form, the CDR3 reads TGTGCCAGTAGTATCCAGAGGACAGCTTTGCCAACTAATGAAAAACTGTTTTTT.

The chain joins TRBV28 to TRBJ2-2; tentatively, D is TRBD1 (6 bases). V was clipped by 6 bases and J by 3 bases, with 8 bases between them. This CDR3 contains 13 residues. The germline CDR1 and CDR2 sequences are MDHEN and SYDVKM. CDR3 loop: CASSRQDTGELFF. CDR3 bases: TGTGCCAGCAGCAGACAGGACACCGGGGAGCTGTTTTTT.